Reported below is one T cell receptor (beta chain). Its antigen is as yet unknown. The record originates from a study of cytomegalovirus exposure and HLA in healthy donors. The PCR employed 60 Vbeta primers together with 13 Jbeta primers. The protocol was immunoSEQ multiplex PCR, while the TCRdb copy is restricted to in-frame clones and leaves out a portion. There are around 110,000 clones in the sample; about 69% occur only once, and around 1.6% lies in the top ten. Study results and caveats: In vitro checks showed that a few CMV-associated chains really do target CMV antigens.

CDR3 length: 14 residues. The V gene's germline CDR1 is SGHVS and CDR2 FQNEAQ. Trimming removed 3 bases from V and 7 bases from J, with 15 bases in between. The receptor was isolated from a woman aged 18 to 35 in good health and CMV-seronegative. The chain links TRBV7-8 to TRBJ1-2; tentative D call: TRBD1 (5 bases). The sequenced sample was PBMCs. This CDR3 is CASSLDGAGSGYTF. CDR3 DNA: TGTGCCAGCAGCTTGGACGGGGCCGGGAGTGGCTACACCTTC.